These 14 T cell receptor beta chains were sequenced from one sample in a study of blood T cell repertoires in COVID-19 (dated by TCRdb to the early 2020s). The method behind the library was the immunoSEQ multiplex PCR assay. Not all clones reach the TCRdb copy of this immuneACCESS table, which keeps in-frame sequences only. Checked studies attribute under half of the gap to unresolved V genes and leave the rest unexplained. For this sample the table gives about 230,000 clones, of which roughly 83% were detected only once. Around 2.5% of the sample goes to the ten largest clones. The sample taken for sequencing was peripheral blood. These receptors came from a woman aged 70 to 79 with active or convalescent COVID-19.

This chain joins TRBV11-2 and TRBJ2-7, with TRBD2 identical over 7 bases. Losses at the gene ends were 5 bases for V and 6 bases for J; bases not matched to a gene: 13. CDR1 and CDR2 (germline): SGHAT, FQNNGV. The CDR3 is 15 amino acids. CDR3 DNA sequence: TGTGCCAGCAGCCCACGCCCGGGACTATGGGGCGAGCAGTACTTC. Translation: CASSPRPGLWGEQYF.

This clone came up once. V is TRBV19 and J is TRBJ1-5; D gene unclear. This CDR3 contains 13 residues. Per the germline V gene, CDR1 is LNHDA and CDR2 is SQIVND (reference sequence). V lost 5 bases to trimming and J lost 2 bases, with 7 bases between them. CDR3 residues: CASSFGGNQPQHF. As DNA, the CDR3 is TGTGCCAGTAGTTTCGGTGGCAATCAGCCCCAGCATTTT. The full variable domain, rest sourced from reference TRBV19 and TRBJ1-5, is DGGITQSPKYLFRKEGQNVTLSCEQNLNHDAMYWYRQDPGQGLRLIYYSQIVNDFQKGDIAEGYSVSREKKESFPLTVTSAQKNPTAFYLCASSFGGNQPQHFGDGTRLSIL.

The CDR3 protein is CASRTGEDGYTF. The DNA of the CDR3 is TGTGCCAGTAGGACAGGGGAGGATGGCTACACCTTC. V is TRBV19 and J is TRBJ1-2; TRBD1 matches 8 bases. The trim removed 6 bases at V and 6 bases at J, leaving 3 bases unmatched. This CDR3 has 12 amino acids. Germline-derived CDR1 and CDR2 are LNHDA and SQIVND (reference sequence).

This chain links TRBV6-5 with TRBJ2-5; D remains unclear. In germline, CDR1 is MNHEY, CDR2 SVGAGI. This CDR3 has 15 amino acids. V was trimmed by 6 bases and J by 0 bases, leaving 14 bases between them. CDR3 DNA sequence: TGTGCCAGCAGGTCGGTTGGTCTGTACCAAGAGACCCAGTACTTC. Translated: CASRSVGLYQETQYF.

V usage is TRBV6-5 and J usage is TRBJ1-2; D is perhaps TRBD1 (5 bases). V was cut by 6 bases and J by 1 base, with 9 bases left in between. This CDR3 is 13 amino acids long. Germline loops: CDR1 MNHEY, CDR2 SVGAGI. CDR3 bases: TGTGCCAGCAGGTATCAGGGTAACTATGGCTACACCTTC. Translating it yields CASRYQGNYGYTF.

The V gene is TRBV3-1 (or the pseudogene TRBV3-2), the J gene TRBJ1-2, with TRBD1 matching 10 bases. Germline V lookup: CDR1 LGHDT, CDR2 YNNKEL (reference sequence). Unmatched junction bases numbered 4, after V lost 3 bases and J lost 6 bases. This CDR3 is 14 amino acids long. The CDR3 region is CASSQEDRGNGYTF. In DNA, the CDR3 is TGTGCCAGCAGCCAGGAGGACAGGGGGAATGGCTACACCTTC.

The chain links TRBV29-1 to TRBJ1-1; D gene ambiguous. The germline V gene has CDR1 SQVTM and CDR2 ANQGSEA. The V end was cut by 2 bases, the J end by 1 base, with 14 bases between. The CDR3 sequence is 15 residues long. In DNA, the CDR3 is TGCAGCGTTGAAACCTACCTCGCCCAGAACACTGAAGCTTTCTTT. It specifies CSVETYLAQNTEAFF.

The rearrangement links TRBV6-4 to TRBJ1-6; 10 bases line up with TRBD1. The junction had 8 bases not matched to a gene; V was cut back by 5 bases and J by 7 bases. The CDR3 length is 16 residues. Per germline, CDR1 MRHNA and CDR2 SNTAGT. In DNA form, the CDR3 reads TGTGCCAGCAGTACAACCGGGACAGGGGAGAATTCACCCCTCCACTTT. Translating gives CASSTTGTGENSPLHF.

The chain uses TRBV11-3 and TRBJ2-7; 8 bases map to TRBD1. Germline lookup yields CDR1 SGHNT and CDR2 YENEEA. The trim removed 5 bases at V and 4 bases at J, leaving 4 bases unmatched. This CDR3 has 13 residues. The CDR3: CASSPDRGYEQYF. Written as DNA, the CDR3 is TGTGCCAGCAGCCCAGACAGGGGATACGAGCAGTACTTC.

The rearrangement uses TRBV4-1 and TRBJ1-1, with a tentative D call TRBD1 (5 bases). Trimming stripped 3 bases from V and 5 bases from J, with 16 bases between. In germline, CDR1 is MGHRA, CDR2 YSYEKL. This CDR3 contains 15 residues. CDR3 amino acids: CASSQVRAGGTEAFF. CDR3 nucleotide sequence: TGCGCCAGCAGCCAGGTAAGGGCCGGGGGAACTGAAGCTTTCTTT.

The chain joins TRBV4-1 to TRBJ2-7; 7 nucleotides line up with TRBD1. Germline trimming cut 4 bases from V and 2 bases from J; bases unmatched to any gene: 8. This CDR3 is 15 amino acids long. The V gene's germline CDR1 is MGHRA and CDR2 YSYEKL. DNA for the CDR3: TGCGCCAGCAGCCCAGGACAGGAAATCACCTACGAGCAGTACTTC. Translation: CASSPGQEITYEQYF.

V gene TRBV5-6 combines with J gene TRBJ2-1; 7 nucleotides line up with TRBD2. The V segment lost 6 bases and the J segment 7 bases; nucleotides outside the gene matches: 13. The CDR3 is made up of 15 amino acids. Germline CDR1 reads SGHDT; CDR2 reads YYEEEE. This CDR3 is CASNPTGGSHNEQFF. The CDR3 DNA sequence: TGTGCCAGCAACCCTACTGGCGGGAGTCATAATGAGCAGTTCTTC.

The CDR3, as DNA: TGTGCCAGCAGCGCTTGGGCAACTTCCCAAGAGACCCAGTACTTC. Amino acid sequence: CASSAWATSQETQYF. The gene calls are TRBV5-4 and TRBJ2-5; no reliable D call. In germline, CDR1 is SGHNT, CDR2 YYREEE (reference sequence). The V end was cut by 4 bases, the J end by 1 base, with 14 bases between. This CDR3 comprises 15 residues.

This chain links TRBV5-5 with TRBJ1-4; 9 nucleotides match TRBD1. CDR3 length: 15 amino acids. CDR1 is SGHKS and CDR2 is YYEKEE in the germline V gene (reference sequence). The V and J ends lost 3 bases and 6 bases, in that order; junction bases with no gene match: 6. The DNA of the CDR3 is TGTGCCAGCAGCTCCGGCGGGACAGGGTATGAAAAACTGTTTTTT. Amino acids: CASSSGGTGYEKLFF.